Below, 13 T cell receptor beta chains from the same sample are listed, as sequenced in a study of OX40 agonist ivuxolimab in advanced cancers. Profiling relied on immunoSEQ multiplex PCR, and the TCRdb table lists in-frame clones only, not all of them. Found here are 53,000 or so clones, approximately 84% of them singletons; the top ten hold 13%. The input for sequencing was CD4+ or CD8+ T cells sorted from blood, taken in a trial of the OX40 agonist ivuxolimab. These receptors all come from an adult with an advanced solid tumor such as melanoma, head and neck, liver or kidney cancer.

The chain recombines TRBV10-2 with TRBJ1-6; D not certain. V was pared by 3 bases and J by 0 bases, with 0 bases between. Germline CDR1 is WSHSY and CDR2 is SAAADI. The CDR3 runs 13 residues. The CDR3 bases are TGCGCCAGCAGTGACTCCTATAATTCACCCCTCCACTTT. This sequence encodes CASSDSYNSPLHF.

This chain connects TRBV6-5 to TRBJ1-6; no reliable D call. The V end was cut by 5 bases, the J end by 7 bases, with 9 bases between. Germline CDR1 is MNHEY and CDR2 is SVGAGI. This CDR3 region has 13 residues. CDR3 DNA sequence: TGTGCCAGCAGTGAAAGGGCGAATTCACCCCTCCACTTT. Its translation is CASSERANSPLHF.

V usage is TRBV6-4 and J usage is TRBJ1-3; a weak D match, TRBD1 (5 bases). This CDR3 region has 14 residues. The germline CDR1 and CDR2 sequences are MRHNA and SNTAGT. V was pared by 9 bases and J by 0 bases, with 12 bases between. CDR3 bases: TGTGCCAGGGGACTGACTAGCTCTGGAAACACCATATATTTT. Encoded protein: CARGLTSSGNTIYF.

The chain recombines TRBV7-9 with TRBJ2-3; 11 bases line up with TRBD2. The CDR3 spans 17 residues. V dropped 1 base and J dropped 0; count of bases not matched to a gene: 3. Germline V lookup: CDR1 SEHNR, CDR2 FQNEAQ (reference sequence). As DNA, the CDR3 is TGTGCCAGCAGCTTAGGACTAGCGGGACCTAGCACAGATACGCAGTATTTT. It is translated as CASSLGLAGPSTDTQYF.

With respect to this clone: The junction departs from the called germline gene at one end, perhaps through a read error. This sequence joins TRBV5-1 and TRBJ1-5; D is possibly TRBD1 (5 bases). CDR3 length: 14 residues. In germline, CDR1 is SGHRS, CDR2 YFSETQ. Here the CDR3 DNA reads TGTGCCAGCAGCGCAGGGTTGGCAAATCAGCCCCAGCATTTT. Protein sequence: CASSAGLANQPQHF. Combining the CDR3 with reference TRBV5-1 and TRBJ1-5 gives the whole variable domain KAGVTQTPRYLIKTRGQQVTLSCSPISGHRSVSWYQQTPGQGLQFLFEYFSETQRNKGNFPGRFSGRQFSNSRSEMNVSTLELGDSALYLCASSAGLANQPQHFGDGTRLSIL.

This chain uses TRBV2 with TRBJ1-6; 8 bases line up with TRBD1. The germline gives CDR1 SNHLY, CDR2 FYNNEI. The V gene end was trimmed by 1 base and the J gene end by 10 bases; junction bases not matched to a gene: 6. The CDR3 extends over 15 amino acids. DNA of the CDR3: TGTGCCAGCAGTGAAGGGTGGACAGGGAGCTCACCCCTCCACTTT. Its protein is CASSEGWTGSSPLHF.

CDR3 in DNA: TGTGCCAGCTCACCGGGTCGCAGTCTAAGCTCTGGAAACACCATATATTTT. The encoded protein is CASSPGRSLSSGNTIYF. V and J are TRBV18 and TRBJ1-3; D gene unclear. The CDR3 sequence is 17 residues long. Germline lookup yields CDR1 KGHSH and CDR2 LQKENI. Trimming removed 3 bases from V and 0 bases from J, with 15 bases in between.

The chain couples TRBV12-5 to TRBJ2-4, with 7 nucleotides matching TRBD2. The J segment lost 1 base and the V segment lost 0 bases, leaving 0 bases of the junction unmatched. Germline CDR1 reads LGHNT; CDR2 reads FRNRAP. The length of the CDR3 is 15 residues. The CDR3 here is CASGLVLAAKNIQYF. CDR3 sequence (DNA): TGTGCTAGTGGTTTGGTACTAGCGGCCAAAAACATTCAGTACTTC.

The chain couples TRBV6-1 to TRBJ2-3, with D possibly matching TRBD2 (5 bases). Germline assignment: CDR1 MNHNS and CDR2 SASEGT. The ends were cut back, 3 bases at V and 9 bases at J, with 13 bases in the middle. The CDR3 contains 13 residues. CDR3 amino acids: CASSEIEGSTQYF. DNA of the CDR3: TGTGCCAGCAGTGAGATAGAGGGATCCACGCAGTATTTT.

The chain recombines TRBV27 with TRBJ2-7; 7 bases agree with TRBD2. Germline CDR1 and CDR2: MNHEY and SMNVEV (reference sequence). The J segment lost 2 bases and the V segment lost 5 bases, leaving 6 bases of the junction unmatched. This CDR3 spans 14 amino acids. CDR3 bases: TGTGCCAGCAGTACCCAGCGGGATGCCTACGAGCAGTACTTC. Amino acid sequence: CASSTQRDAYEQYF.

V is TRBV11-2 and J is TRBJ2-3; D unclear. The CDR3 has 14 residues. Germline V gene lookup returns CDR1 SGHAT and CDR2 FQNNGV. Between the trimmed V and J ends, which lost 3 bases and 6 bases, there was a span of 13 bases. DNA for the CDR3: TGTGCCAGCAGCTTGGGGATGGAAGGCGATACGCAGTATTTT. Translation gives CASSLGMEGDTQYF.

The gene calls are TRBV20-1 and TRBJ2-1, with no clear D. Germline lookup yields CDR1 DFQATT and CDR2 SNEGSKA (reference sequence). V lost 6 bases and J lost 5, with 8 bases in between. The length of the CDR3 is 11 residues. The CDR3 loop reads CSATTNNEQFF. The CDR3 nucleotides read TGCAGTGCCACTACCAACAATGAGCAGTTCTTC.

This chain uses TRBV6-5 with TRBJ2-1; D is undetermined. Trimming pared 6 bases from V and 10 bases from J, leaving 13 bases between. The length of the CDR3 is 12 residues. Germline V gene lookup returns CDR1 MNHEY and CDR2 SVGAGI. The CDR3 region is CASSSIRWEQFF. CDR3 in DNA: TGTGCCAGCAGCTCGATACGGTGGGAGCAGTTCTTC.